Listed below are T cell receptor beta chains from one sample, sequenced in a study of blood T cell repertoires in COVID-19. The method was immunoSEQ multiplex PCR; TCRdb's version includes in-frame clones alone and lacks a portion of them. There are 100,000 to 150,000 clones in the sample; almost 70% occur only once, and under 2.5% lies in the top ten. The sequencing input was peripheral blood. The receptors here all came from a woman between 65 and 79 years old with acute or convalescent COVID-19. Each CDR3 is given with its conserved first and last residue. Fields, in order: V gene, clone size, D gene, J gene, CDR3 protein, CDR3 DNA. The D gene is left open where the match is weak. Only part of the rows carry a size: once, few, many, or a class if the clone is expanded.

>TRBV6-7|.|.|TRBJ1-1
CASSYSASELNTEAFF
TGTGCCAGCAGTTACTCAGCCTCCGAATTGAACACTGAAGCTTTCTTT
>TRBV6-5|.|.|TRBJ1-1
CASSYAGLNTEAFF
TGTGCCAGCAGTTACGCAGGATTGAACACTGAAGCTTTCTTT
>TRBV11-2|.|.|TRBJ1-6
CASSSSGSISSPLHF
TGTGCCAGCAGCTCCTCCGGGTCAATTAGTTCACCCCTCCACTTT
>TRBV7-9|few|.|TRBJ2-7
CASSLGGQNSYEQYF
TGTGCCAGCAGCTTAGGGGGGCAAAACTCCTACGAGCAGTACTTC
>TRBV4-1|.|TRBD1|TRBJ2-5
CASSRTGYETQYF
TGCGCCAGCAGCCGGACAGGGTACGAGACCCAGTACTTC
>TRBV7-9|few|TRBD2|TRBJ2-5
CASSLMGGGGAQETQYF
TGTGCCAGCAGCCTCATGGGCGGCGGGGGGGCGCAAGAGACCCAGTACTTC
>TRBV2|.|.|TRBJ1-1
CASREGPWAFF
TGTGCCAGCAGAGAAGGGCCCTGGGCTTTCTTT
>TRBV2|.|.|TRBJ2-2
CATSSQAGGELFF
TGTGCCACCTCCTCCCAGGCGGGCGGGGAGCTGTTTTTT
>TRBV4-3|.|.|TRBJ1-2
CASSQDRVGVSGYTF
TGCGCCAGCAGCCAAGACCGGGTCGGGGTTTCTGGCTACACCTTC
>TRBV2|.|.|TRBJ1-2
CASSYRTDEGYTF
TGTGCCAGCAGTTATAGAACAGATGAAGGCTACACCTTC
>TRBV18|.|.|TRBJ2-2
CASSPNMPGKTGELFF
TGTGCCAGCTCACCAAATATGCCCGGGAAAACCGGGGAGCTGTTTTTT
>TRBV14|.|.|TRBJ1-1
CASSPGVWTEAFF
TGTGCCAGCAGCCCAGGCGTGTGGACTGAAGCTTTCTTT
>TRBV10-1|.|.|TRBJ1-1
CASKQGLDTEAFF
TGCGCCAGTAAACAGGGTTTGGACACTGAAGCTTTCTTT
>TRBV27|.|.|TRBJ1-2
CASSLSAGIIYGYTF
TGTGCCAGCAGTTTATCGGCCGGGATTATCTATGGCTACACCTTC
>TRBV6-1|once|.|TRBJ1-2
CASSEASQVVYGYTF
TGTGCCAGCAGTGAAGCGTCTCAGGTGGTCTATGGCTACACCTTC
>TRBV5-4|.|.|TRBJ1-1
CASSLAQGGNTEAFF
TGTGCCAGCAGCTTGGCGCAGGGTGGGAACACTGAAGCTTTCTTT
>TRBV7-2|.|.|TRBJ2-7
CASSFRLSYEQYF
TGTGCCAGCAGCTTCAGGCTCTCCTACGAGCAGTACTTC
>TRBV30|.|.|TRBJ1-2
CAWSVNGGYGYTF
TGTGCCTGGAGTGTAAATGGGGGGTATGGCTACACCTTC
>TRBV7-9|.|.|TRBJ2-1
CASSSSRFNEQFF
TGTGCCAGCAGTAGTAGCCGGTTCAATGAGCAGTTCTTC
>TRBV3-1/TRBV3-2|few|.|TRBJ1-5
CASSQEGGGVGNQPQHF
TGTGCCAGCAGCCAAGAGGGTGGGGGGGTAGGAAATCAGCCCCAGCATTTT
>TRBV10-2|once|.|TRBJ1-5
CASGNDRPLGNNQPQHF
TGCGCCAGCGGTAACGACAGGCCGCTTGGGAATAATCAGCCCCAGCATTTT
>TRBV9|few|.|TRBJ1-2
CASSVVAGVNYGYTF
TGTGCCAGCAGCGTAGTCGCAGGGGTGAACTATGGCTACACCTTC
>TRBV6-1|few|.|TRBJ1-6
CASSEFSRSGSPLHF
TGTGCCAGCAGTGAATTTTCCCGGTCGGGTTCACCCCTCCACTTT
>TRBV6-5|.|TRBD1|TRBJ1-5
CASSSGTGTVQPQHF
TGTGCCAGCAGCTCCGGGACAGGGACGGTTCAGCCCCAGCATTTT
>TRBV6-6|.|TRBD1|TRBJ2-1
CASSYAIGTGNNEQFF
TGTGCCAGCAGTTACGCTATCGGGACAGGGAACAATGAGCAGTTCTTC
>TRBV6-5|few|TRBD2|TRBJ2-5
CASSRGRAFGETQYF
TGTGCCAGCAGTCGCGGGAGGGCCTTTGGAGAGACCCAGTACTTC
>TRBV6-1|.|TRBD2|TRBJ2-6
CASSDRVAGGSGANVLTF
TGTGCCAGCAGTGATAGGGTAGCGGGAGGCTCTGGGGCCAACGTCCTGACTTTC
>TRBV19|.|TRBD1|TRBJ2-7
CASSNPGQGTYEQYF
TGTGCCAGTAGTAACCCGGGACAGGGGACCTACGAGCAGTACTTC
>TRBV10-1|.|TRBD2|TRBJ2-5
CASSRSAGAETQYF
TGCGCCAGCAGTAGGAGCGCGGGAGCAGAGACCCAGTACTTC
>TRBV5-5|.|TRBD1|TRBJ2-7
CASSLNPGTGVSYEQYF
TGTGCCAGCAGCTTGAATCCCGGGACAGGGGTAAGCTACGAGCAGTACTTC
>TRBV7-8|.|TRBD1|TRBJ1-1
CASSLSQGTGTTEAFF
TGTGCCAGCAGCTTAAGCCAGGGGACAGGGACCACTGAAGCTTTCTTT
>TRBV7-9|.|.|TRBJ2-7
CASSPAQIYEQYF
TGTGCCAGCAGCCCAGCACAGATCTACGAGCAGTACTTC
>TRBV28|.|TRBD2|TRBJ2-2
CASSSHPSGGRNTGELFF
TGTGCCAGCAGTTCCCACCCGTCTGGCGGGAGGAACACCGGGGAGCTGTTTTTT
>TRBV28|.|.|TRBJ2-3
CASSSSFTQYF
TGTGCCAGCAGTTCCTCTTTTACGCAGTATTTT
>TRBV20-1|.|.|TRBJ2-1
CSASGDNEQFF
TGCAGTGCTAGTGGCGACAATGAGCAGTTCTTC
>TRBV28|.|TRBD1|TRBJ2-4
CASSLRGTGKGNIQYF
TGTGCCAGCAGTTTAAGGGGGACAGGGAAAGGCAACATTCAGTACTTC
>TRBV5-4|.|TRBD2|TRBJ2-3
CASSYTSGGIDTQYF
TGTGCCAGCAGCTACACTAGCGGGGGAATAGATACGCAGTATTTT
>TRBV28|.|TRBD1|TRBJ2-7
CASSPPDRGGEQYF
TGTGCCAGCAGTCCTCCGGACAGGGGAGGGGAGCAGTACTTC
>TRBV12-5|.|.|TRBJ1-5
CASGLDIQPQHF
TGTGCTAGTGGTTTGGATATTCAGCCCCAGCATTTT
>TRBV7-9|.|.|TRBJ2-7
CASSPRSTGTHEQYF
TGTGCCAGCAGCCCCCGTTCGACAGGTACCCACGAGCAGTACTTC
>TRBV9|.|.|TRBJ1-6
CASSVGTSSPLHF
TGTGCCAGCAGCGTAGGAACGAGTTCACCCCTCCACTTT
>TRBV5-4|.|.|TRBJ1-2
CASSPRGLNYGYTF
TGTGCCAGCAGCCCCCGAGGACTCAACTATGGCTACACCTTC
>TRBV4-1|few|.|TRBJ2-1
CASSQTGSSYNEQFF
TGCGCCAGCAGCCAGACAGGCAGCTCCTACAATGAGCAGTTCTTC
>TRBV10-1|.|TRBD2|TRBJ2-5
CASSPSGSMGKTQYF
TGCGCCAGCAGCCCTAGCGGGAGTATGGGAAAGACCCAGTACTTC
>TRBV19|.|TRBD1|TRBJ2-3
CASSTDPTGGGTDTQYF
TGTGCCAGTAGTACGGACCCAACAGGGGGCGGGACAGATACGCAGTATTTT
>TRBV12-3/TRBV12-4|.|.|TRBJ1-1
CASSLGQGSAFF
TGTGCCAGCAGTTTAGGGCAGGGGTCTGCTTTCTTT